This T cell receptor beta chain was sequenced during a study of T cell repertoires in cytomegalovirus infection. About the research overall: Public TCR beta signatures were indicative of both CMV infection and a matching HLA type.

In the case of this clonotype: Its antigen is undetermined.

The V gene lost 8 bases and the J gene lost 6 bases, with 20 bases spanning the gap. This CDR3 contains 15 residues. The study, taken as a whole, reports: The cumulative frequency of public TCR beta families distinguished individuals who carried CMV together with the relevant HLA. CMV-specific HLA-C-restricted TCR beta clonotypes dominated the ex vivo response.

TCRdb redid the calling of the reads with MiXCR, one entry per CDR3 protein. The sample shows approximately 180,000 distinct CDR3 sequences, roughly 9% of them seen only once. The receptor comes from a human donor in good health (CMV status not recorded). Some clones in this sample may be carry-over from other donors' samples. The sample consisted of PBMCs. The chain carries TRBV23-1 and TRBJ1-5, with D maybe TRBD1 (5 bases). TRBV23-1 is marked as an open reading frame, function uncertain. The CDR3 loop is CASSTRARGSQPQHF. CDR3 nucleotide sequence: TGCGCCAGCTCTACCAGGGCTCGGGGAAGTCAGCCCCAGCATTTT.